The clone carrying this T cell receptor (beta chain) came up a few times. Its specificity is not known. The entirety of the isolated RNA underwent reverse transcription, so expressed TCRB transcripts were sequenced. The protocol was immunoSEQ multiplex PCR, while the TCRdb copy is restricted to in-frame clones and leaves out a portion. The table lists roughly 610,000 clones, about a sixth of them singletons. These data are taken from a study of beta chain features in type 1 diabetes. CDR3 length: 17 residues. V shed 1 base, J shed 5 bases, and the junction held 9 bases outside the gene matches. Germline CDR1 SGHTA, CDR2 FQGNSA. Overall study results and limits: A moderate, significant TCRB CDR3 shortening appeared in type 1 diabetes across four CD4+ subsets. In type 1 diabetes patients, VDJ junctions had fewer insertions; deletions at these junctions were more frequent.

This chain links TRBV7-2 with TRBJ2-5, with TRBD2 identical over 11 bases. The sequenced material came from naive CD4+ T cells from blood. The sequence was obtained from a man aged 18 to 29 in good health. The CDR3: CASSLVFSGGARETQYF. The CDR3 DNA is TGTGCCAGCAGCTTAGTATTTAGCGGGGGGGCCCGTGAGACCCAGTACTTC.